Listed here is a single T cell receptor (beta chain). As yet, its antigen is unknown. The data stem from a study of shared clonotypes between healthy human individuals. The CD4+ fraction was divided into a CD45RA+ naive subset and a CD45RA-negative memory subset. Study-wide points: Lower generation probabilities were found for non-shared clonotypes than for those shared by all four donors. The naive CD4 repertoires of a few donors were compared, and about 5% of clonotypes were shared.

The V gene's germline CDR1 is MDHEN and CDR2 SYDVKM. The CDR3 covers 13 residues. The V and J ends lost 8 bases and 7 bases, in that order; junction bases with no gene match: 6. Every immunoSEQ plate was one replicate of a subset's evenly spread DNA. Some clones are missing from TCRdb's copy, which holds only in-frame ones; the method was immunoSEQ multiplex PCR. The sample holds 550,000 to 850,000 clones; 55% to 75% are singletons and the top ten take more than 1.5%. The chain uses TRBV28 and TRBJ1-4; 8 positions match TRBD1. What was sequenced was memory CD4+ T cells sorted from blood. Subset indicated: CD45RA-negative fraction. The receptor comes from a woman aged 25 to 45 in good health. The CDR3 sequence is CASYRQGAEKLFF. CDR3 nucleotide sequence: TGTGCCAGCTATCGGCAGGGGGCTGAAAAACTGTTTTTT.